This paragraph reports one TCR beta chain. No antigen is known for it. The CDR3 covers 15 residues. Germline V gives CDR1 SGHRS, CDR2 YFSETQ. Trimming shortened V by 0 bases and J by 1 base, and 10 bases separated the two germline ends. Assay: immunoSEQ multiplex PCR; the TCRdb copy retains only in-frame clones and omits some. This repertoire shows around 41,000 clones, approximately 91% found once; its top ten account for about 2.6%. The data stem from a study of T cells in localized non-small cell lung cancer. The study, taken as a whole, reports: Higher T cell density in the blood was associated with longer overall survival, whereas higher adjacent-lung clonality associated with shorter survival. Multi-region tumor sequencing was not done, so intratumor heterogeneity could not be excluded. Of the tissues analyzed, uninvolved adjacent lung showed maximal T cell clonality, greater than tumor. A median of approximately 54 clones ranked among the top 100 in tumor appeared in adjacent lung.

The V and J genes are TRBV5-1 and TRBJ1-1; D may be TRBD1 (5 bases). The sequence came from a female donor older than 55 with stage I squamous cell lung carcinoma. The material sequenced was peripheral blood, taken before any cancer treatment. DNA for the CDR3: TGCGCCAGCAGCTTGGTTGGAGGGGCGAACACTGAAGCTTTCTTT. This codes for CASSLVGGANTEAFF.